This T cell receptor (beta chain) derives from a study of Ad26.COV2.S vaccination and SARS-CoV-2 variants. Study-wide context: Ad26.COV2.S, an intramuscular injection, was given once or twice 56 days apart. Study results and limitations: An underestimation of total T cell responses may have resulted from the TCR breadth and depth analyses. Non-spike TCR breadth showed similarity between vaccine and placebo recipients. Substantial breadth was reported for post-vaccination spike-specific CD8+ and CD4+ T cells.

The CDR3 has 15 residues. Germline trimming cut 2 bases from V and 3 bases from J; bases unmatched to any gene: 7. Germline CDR1 reads SGDLS; CDR2 reads YYNGEE. Remarks on this clone: Its antigen is not identified.

This sample's treatment: some 19 received Ad26.COV2.S at low or high dose, single or two shots; roughly 5 received placebo; per-sample allocation not given. The samples date from day 63 after the first vaccine or placebo injection. The protocol was immunoSEQ multiplex PCR, while the TCRdb copy is restricted to in-frame clones and leaves out a portion. The table lists some 480,000 clones, 87% of them singletons. The chain carries TRBV9 and TRBJ2-5; TRBD2 agrees at 7 bases. The sequenced sample was peripheral blood, obtained in a trial of Ad26.COV2.S vaccine versus placebo. This receptor was obtained from a person aged 18 to 65 who received the Ad26.COV2.S COVID-19 vaccine or a placebo. CDR3 sequence (DNA): TGTGCCAGCAGCGTTGCTAGCGGAAGGAAAGAGACCCAGTACTTC. Its translation is CASSVASGRKETQYF. Full variable domain (outside the CDR3, taken from reference TRBV9 and TRBJ2-5): DSGVTQTPKHLITATGQRVTLRCSPRSGDLSVYWYQQSLDQGLQFLIQYYNGEERAKGNILERFSAQQFPDLHSELNLSSLELGDSALYFCASSVASGRKETQYFGPGTRLLVL.